This TCR beta chain was profiled in a study of cytomegalovirus exposure and HLA in healthy donors. Overall study: In a later analysis, the roughly 130 validation repertoires were reported to have used the same platform as the roughly 600 first-cohort repertoires. Regarding the study as a whole: Confirmation was obtained in vitro that three CMV-associated chains are specific for CMV antigens. Despite most TCR sequences being rare, some public TCRs occurred in many donors.

The table came from immunoSEQ multiplex PCR; TCRdb's copy has only in-frame clones and leaves some out. In the table there are approximately 120,000 clones, over 85% of which are singletons. In regard to this clone: No antigen is known for it.

CDR1 is WSHSY, CDR2 SAAADI, per germline. V was clipped by 5 bases and J by 1 base, with 6 bases between them. The CDR3 length is 13 residues. Sample: PBMCs. The TCR was taken from a woman aged 18 to 35 in good health and CMV-seronegative. The J gene is TRBJ1-3, the V gene TRBV10-2; D is unresolved. CDR3: CASSRRSGNTIYF. In nucleotides, the CDR3 is TGCGCCAGCAGTAGGAGATCTGGAAACACCATATATTTT.